Listed below are T cell receptor beta chains from one sample, sequenced in a study of T-cell reconstitution after alpha-beta-depleted transplantation in children. TCRdb itself ran the PCR reads through MiXCR, one entry per CDR3 protein. The table records around 480,000 distinct CDR3 sequences, about 31% of them present only once. Sequenced material: PBMCs from the stem cell graft donor, taken from the stem cell graft. The receptors stem from a human donor who donated a stem cell graft to a child with aplastic anemia. The CDR3 runs from the conserved cysteine through the conserved F or W. The order of the fields is clone size, V gene, J gene, D gene, CDR3 DNA, CDR3 protein. D genes are given only for firm matches. Clone size is given for some rows only: seen once, a few or many times, or a class if the clone is expanded.

>-|TRBV4-3|TRBJ2-1|-
TGCGCCAGCAGCCAAGGTTCGTCGGCGGAGGCGTACAATGAGCAGTTCTTC
CASSQGSSAEAYNEQFF
>few|TRBV9|TRBJ2-1|TRBD1
TGTGCCAGCAGCGTAGATTGGACAGGGGACTACAATGAGCAGTTCTTC
CASSVDWTGDYNEQFF
>few|TRBV20-1|TRBJ1-2|-
TGCAGTGCTAGGGGACCATGGCACGGTGGCTACACCTTC
CSARGPWHGGYTF
>-|TRBV19|TRBJ2-7|TRBD2
TGTGCCAGTAGTATAGCGGCGGCTAGCGGTTACGAGCAGTACTTC
CASSIAAASGYEQYF
>few|TRBV12-3/TRBV12-4|TRBJ1-5|-
TGTGCCAGCAGTTTAAAGGGGGTTAGCAATCAGCCCCAGCATTTT
CASSLKGVSNQPQHF
>-|TRBV5-1|TRBJ2-7|TRBD2
TGCGCCAGCAGCTTGGTAGTGGGCGGGGGATCCTACGAGCAGTACTTC
CASSLVVGGGSYEQYF
>few|TRBV7-8|TRBJ1-1|-
TGTGCCAGCAGCTTAAGGGTCATGAACACTGAAGCTTTCTTT
CASSLRVMNTEAFF
>few|TRBV20-1|TRBJ1-5|-
TGCAGTGCTAGATCGGGGGGGGGAAAAAGCAATCAGCCCCAGCATTTT
CSARSGGGKSNQPQHF
>few|TRBV29-1|TRBJ1-1|-
TGCAGCGCCGTCTACAGGGACTTGAACACTGAAGCTTTCTTT
CSAVYRDLNTEAFF
>few|TRBV5-1|TRBJ1-4|-
TGCGCCAGCAGCCCAACACCACGGGACTCCGAAAAACTGTTTTTT
CASSPTPRDSEKLFF
>few|TRBV5-4|TRBJ1-1|-
TGTGCCAGCAGCTCCGGTGGAGTTAACACTGAAGCTTTCTTT
CASSSGGVNTEAFF
>-|TRBV15|TRBJ2-7|-
TGTGCCACCAGCAGAGATGGCGGTAGCGCCTCCTACGAGCAGTACTTC
CATSRDGGSASYEQYF
>-|TRBV10-3|TRBJ2-4|-
TGTGCCATCAGTGAGTCGGAGGGGGGGACCAAAAACATTCAGTACTTC
CAISESEGGTKNIQYF
>-|TRBV11-2|TRBJ2-3|-
TGTGCCAGCAGCTCTCATGAAGGGACAGATACGCAGTATTTT
CASSSHEGTDTQYF
>few|TRBV5-1|TRBJ1-4|-
TGCGCCAGCAGCCCGCAGCCGAAAAGAGATGAAAAACTGTTTTTT
CASSPQPKRDEKLFF
>few|TRBV7-2|TRBJ1-3|-
TGTGCCAGCAGCGCAGGGAGCCCTGGAAACACCATATATTTT
CASSAGSPGNTIYF
>few|TRBV7-2|TRBJ2-5|-
TGTGCCAGCAGCCCAGGCTCCCAAGAGACCCAGTACTTC
CASSPGSQETQYF
>-|TRBV7-2|TRBJ1-5|-
TGTGCCAGCAGCTTTGGGGGGCTAAGTCAGCCCCAGCATTTT
CASSFGGLSQPQHF
>-|TRBV10-3|TRBJ2-1|TRBD2
TGTGCCATCAGTGAGCGGGAGGGCAGGAATGAGCAGTTCTTC
CAISEREGRNEQFF
>-|TRBV19|TRBJ1-2|-
TGTGCCAGTAGTATAGTTGGAGGCGCAGCGCGCGGCTACACCTTC
CASSIVGGAARGYTF
>-|TRBV28|TRBJ1-2|TRBD1
TGTGCCAACTCGGACAGGGGGTTTGGCTACACCTTC
CANSDRGFGYTF
>-|TRBV20-1|TRBJ2-7|TRBD2
TGCAGTGCAAATACCAGGGGCGGGAGGGCAACGTACGAGCAGTACTTC
CSANTRGGRATYEQYF
>-|TRBV4-3|TRBJ2-1|-
TGCGCCAGCAGCCAAGATCGGGTCTCTCCGCAGTTCTTC
CASSQDRVSPQFF
>-|TRBV20-1|TRBJ1-1|-
TGCAGTGCAGAGTACACTGAAGCTTTCTTT
CSAEYTEAFF
>once|TRBV20-1|TRBJ1-3|TRBD1
TGCAGTGCTAGCGACAGGGGTTCTGGAAACACCATATATTTT
CSASDRGSGNTIYF
>many|TRBV6-2/TRBV6-3|TRBJ1-1|-
TGTGCCAGCACCGACCCCTCCCCGGGCGGCACTGAAGCTTTCTTT
CASTDPSPGGTEAFF
>few|TRBV7-2|TRBJ1-1|-
TGTGCCAGCAGCTTAAGCGCAGGGCGGAGGCGCACTGAAGCTTTCTTT
CASSLSAGRRRTEAFF
>-|TRBV7-2|TRBJ2-5|-
TGTGCCAGCAGCGGAAGTGGGGCAGAGACCCAGTACTTC
CASSGSGAETQYF
>-|TRBV4-3|TRBJ2-7|-
TGCGCCAGCAGCCAAGTCATGGAGGCCTACGAGCAGTACTTC
CASSQVMEAYEQYF
>-|TRBV7-2|TRBJ2-3|TRBD2
TGTGCCAGCAGCCCGCTGACTAGCGGTTCCACAGATACGCAGTATTTT
CASSPLTSGSTDTQYF
>-|TRBV5-1|TRBJ1-1|-
TGCGCCAGCAGTTCCCGACAGTTTGGAGAAGCTTTCTTT
CASSSRQFGEAFF
>-|TRBV11-2|TRBJ2-1|TRBD2
TGTGCCAGCAGCTCGGGACTAGCGGGGGCCTACAATGAGCAGTTCTTC
CASSSGLAGAYNEQFF
>-|TRBV5-1|TRBJ2-7|TRBD1
TGCGCCAGCAGCTCTGACAGGGACTACGAGCAGTACTTC
CASSSDRDYEQYF
>-|TRBV11-2|TRBJ2-3|-
TGTGCCAGCAGCCACCGACCCTCGGGAGATACGCAGTATTTT
CASSHRPSGDTQYF
>few|TRBV6-4|TRBJ2-3|TRBD1
TGTGCCACGAAACCGGGACAGGGGACAGATACGCAGTATTTT
CATKPGQGTDTQYF
>-|TRBV6-2/TRBV6-3|TRBJ2-2|-
TGTGCCAGCCGAGGGGGGAACGGGGAGCTGTTTTTT
CASRGGNGELFF
>-|TRBV6-1|TRBJ2-7|-
TGTGCCAGCAGGGCGACTGGGGGGGCAGGAGAGCAGTACTTC
CASRATGGAGEQYF
>-|TRBV6-1|TRBJ1-2|TRBD1
TGTGCCAGCAGTCGGTCCCAGGACAGGGCACGCCTTGGTGGCTACACCTTC
CASSRSQDRARLGGYTF
>-|TRBV3-1|TRBJ2-2|-
TGTGCCAGCAGCCAAGGTTCCGGGACTCACGGGGCCGGGGAGCTGTTTTTT
CASSQGSGTHGAGELFF
>-|TRBV9|TRBJ1-5|-
TGTGCCAGCAGCGTGGACACAGTGGGCCAGCCCCAGCATTTT
CASSVDTVGQPQHF
>-|TRBV29-1|TRBJ1-3|-
TGCAGCGCGAGGTGGGGCTCTGGAAACACCATATATTTT
CSARWGSGNTIYF
>-|TRBV28|TRBJ1-5|-
TGTGCCAGCAGTTCTCCGACACCTAGCAATCAGCCCCAGCATTTT
CASSSPTPSNQPQHF
>few|TRBV10-3|TRBJ1-1|-
TGTGCCATCAGTGGCAGAGCGAACACTGAAGCTTTCTTT
CAISGRANTEAFF
>few|TRBV5-1|TRBJ1-6|TRBD1
TGCGCCAGCAGCCTGGACAGGGTTAATTCACCCCTCCACTTT
CASSLDRVNSPLHF
>-|TRBV12-3/TRBV12-4|TRBJ1-1|-
TGTGCCAGCAGTTTAATCGCGGAAGATGAAGCTTTCTTT
CASSLIAEDEAFF
>-|TRBV29-1|TRBJ2-1|TRBD2
TGCAGCGTTGAACCTCCCAGCGGGAGCTACAATGAGCAGTTCTTC
CSVEPPSGSYNEQFF
>few|TRBV6-1|TRBJ2-1|-
TGTGCCAGCAGACCCGACATTAGCTCCTACAATGAGCAGTTCTTC
CASRPDISSYNEQFF
>-|TRBV7-2|TRBJ2-2|-
TGTGCCAGCAGTCGGAAATCAGGGGTTACCGGGGAGCTGTTTTTT
CASSRKSGVTGELFF
>few|TRBV7-2|TRBJ2-5|-
TGTGCCAGCACCCCCTTCGCCCAAGAGACCCAGTACTTC
CASTPFAQETQYF
>-|TRBV19|TRBJ2-1|TRBD2
TGTGCCAGTAGTTACACCGGGACTAGCGGAGACAATGAGCAGTTCTTC
CASSYTGTSGDNEQFF